A selection of T cell receptor beta chains follows, all from one sample in a study of identical twins. TCRdb re-called the 5' RACE reads through MiXCR, storing one row per CDR3 protein. The sample lists roughly 750,000 distinct CDR3 sequences, 21% occurring once. These data also featured in a second study, about T cells expressing NK-cell markers.

Sequenced input: PBMCs. The receptors were gathered from a woman younger than 30 in good health. The CDR3 runs from the conserved cysteine through the conserved F or W. The D gene is left open where the match is weak. Only part of the rows carry a size: once, few, many, or a class if the clone is expanded.

DNA: TGTGCCAGCAGCTGGACAAATTCCTACGAGCAGTACTTC
CDR3: CASSWTNSYEQYF
J: TRBJ2-7
size: many
V: TRBV5-6
D: .

DNA: TGTGCCAGCAGTTACTCGATTATGACCCAGCCCCAGCATTTT
CDR3: CASSYSIMTQPQHF
J: TRBJ1-5
size: .
V: TRBV6-5
D: .

DNA: TGTGCCAGCAGCTTAGAAAGGGGGGGCCCCTACAATGAGCAGTTCTTC
CDR3: CASSLERGGPYNEQFF
J: TRBJ2-1
size: .
V: TRBV7-3
D: .

DNA: TGCGCCAGCAGCCTTTGGACTAGCGAAGACAATGAGCAGTTCTTC
CDR3: CASSLWTSEDNEQFF
J: TRBJ2-1
size: many
V: TRBV5-1
D: TRBD2

DNA: TGTGCCAGCAGCCTCGGGACTAGCGGGCGCTCCTACGAGCAGTACTTC
CDR3: CASSLGTSGRSYEQYF
J: TRBJ2-7
size: .
V: TRBV7-8
D: TRBD2

DNA: TGTGCCAGCAGCTTAGTAGTCGGACAGGGGGAGTACAATGAGCAGTTCTTC
CDR3: CASSLVVGQGEYNEQFF
J: TRBJ2-1
size: few
V: TRBV11-2
D: TRBD1

DNA: TGTGCCAGCAGGCCGGGACAGGGGGCAGGCGAGCAGTTCTTC
CDR3: CASRPGQGAGEQFF
J: TRBJ2-1
size: few
V: TRBV12-3/TRBV12-4
D: TRBD1

DNA: TGTGCCAGCAGCCCAACCCCCCCGGTGTTGGGGTTCTTC
CDR3: CASSPTPPVLGFF
J: TRBJ2-1
size: .
V: TRBV11-2
D: .

DNA: TGTGCCAGCAGCTCAGTAGCGGGGGGAGGGGGCACAGATACGCAGTATTTT
CDR3: CASSSVAGGGGTDTQYF
J: TRBJ2-3
size: .
V: TRBV7-2
D: TRBD2

DNA: TGCAGTGCCATAAGTCGCAGCAAAAACATTCAGTACTTC
CDR3: CSAISRSKNIQYF
J: TRBJ2-4
size: few
V: TRBV20-1
D: .

DNA: TGTGCCAGCAGCAAAGGCGGGGAGACCCAGTACTTC
CDR3: CASSKGGETQYF
J: TRBJ2-5
size: .
V: TRBV6-6
D: .

DNA: TGCAGCGGAAGGAAGGGTGACAATGAGCAGTTCTTC
CDR3: CSGRKGDNEQFF
J: TRBJ2-1
size: many
V: TRBV29-1
D: .

DNA: TGCGCCAGCAGACACACCGGCCCGTACTTC
CDR3: CASRHTGPYF
J: TRBJ2-7
size: .
V: TRBV10-1
D: .

DNA: TGCAGCGTTGACTTCCTGACTGGCGAGCAGTACTTC
CDR3: CSVDFLTGEQYF
J: TRBJ2-7
size: many
V: TRBV29-1
D: .

DNA: TGCGCCAGCAGCTGGGGGGGGGACCGCAATCAGCCCCAGCATTTT
CDR3: CASSWGGDRNQPQHF
J: TRBJ1-5
size: .
V: TRBV5-1
D: .

DNA: TGTGCCAGCAGCTTAGCGCGTTGGGGGGAGAACACTGAAGCTTTCTTT
CDR3: CASSLARWGENTEAFF
J: TRBJ1-1
size: .
V: TRBV11-2
D: .

DNA: TGCAGTGCTAGCAAGGGGAAAGAGACCCAGTACTTC
CDR3: CSASKGKETQYF
J: TRBJ2-5
size: few
V: TRBV20-1
D: .

DNA: TGTGCCATCAGAAGCGGGAGGGTCGACAATGAGCAGTTCTTC
CDR3: CAIRSGRVDNEQFF
J: TRBJ2-1
size: few
V: TRBV10-3
D: TRBD2

DNA: TGTGCCAGCAGCCAAGATCAGGGGACAGGGACGCTCTTC
CDR3: CASSQDQGTGTLF
J: TRBJ2-1
size: .
V: TRBV14
D: TRBD1

DNA: TGCAGCGTGGCCGGACAGATGAGCTCCTACAATGAGCAGTTCTTC
CDR3: CSVAGQMSSYNEQFF
J: TRBJ2-1
size: many
V: TRBV29-1
D: .

DNA: TGCGCCAGCAGCCAAGGTCTGGGCACAGATACGCAGTATTTT
CDR3: CASSQGLGTDTQYF
J: TRBJ2-3
size: .
V: TRBV4-1
D: .

DNA: TGCAGCATTTGTGTGGGGACAGGGACCGAGCAGTACTTC
CDR3: CSICVGTGTEQYF
J: TRBJ2-7
size: many
V: TRBV29-1
D: TRBD1

DNA: TGTGCCAGCTCCCGTACCAAGAGCGGGACAGGGAATGAGCAGTTCTTC
CDR3: CASSRTKSGTGNEQFF
J: TRBJ2-1
size: .
V: TRBV18
D: TRBD1

DNA: TGTGCCAGCAGCCGAGACAGCCGATATAGCAATCAGCCCCAGCATTTT
CDR3: CASSRDSRYSNQPQHF
J: TRBJ1-5
size: few
V: TRBV7-2
D: .

DNA: TGTGCCAGCAGTCCAGGGCGGGTCGCGGTACCCCAGTACTTC
CDR3: CASSPGRVAVPQYF
J: TRBJ2-5
size: .
V: TRBV12-3/TRBV12-4
D: .

DNA: TGCAGCGTTGGTGAGGGTTGGACTGAAGCTTTCTTT
CDR3: CSVGEGWTEAFF
J: TRBJ1-1
size: many
V: TRBV29-1
D: .

DNA: TGCAGTGCTGGGCAGGGCCTGAACACTGAAGCTTTCTTT
CDR3: CSAGQGLNTEAFF
J: TRBJ1-1
size: few
V: TRBV20-1
D: .

DNA: TGCAGTGCTAATGATAACTATGGCTACACCTTC
CDR3: CSANDNYGYTF
J: TRBJ1-2
size: few
V: TRBV20-1
D: .

DNA: TGCGCCAGCAGTCCATTTCGGACTAGCGGATACAATGAGCAGTTCTTC
CDR3: CASSPFRTSGYNEQFF
J: TRBJ2-1
size: .
V: TRBV10-1
D: TRBD2

DNA: TGTGCCTGGAGTCTCGGACTAGCGGGAAATGAGCAGTTCTTC
CDR3: CAWSLGLAGNEQFF
J: TRBJ2-1
size: .
V: TRBV30
D: TRBD2

DNA: TGTGCCAGCAGTTACTTCTTCCAAGAGACCCAGTACTTC
CDR3: CASSYFFQETQYF
J: TRBJ2-5
size: few
V: TRBV6-2/TRBV6-3
D: .

DNA: TGCAGTGCTAGCGGGAGGGCCCTCCACGAGCAGTACTTC
CDR3: CSASGRALHEQYF
J: TRBJ2-7
size: .
V: TRBV20-1
D: TRBD2

DNA: TGTGCCAGCAGCAGATCCGTGATGGGGGCTGGGAACACTGAAGCTTTCTTT
CDR3: CASSRSVMGAGNTEAFF
J: TRBJ1-1
size: few
V: TRBV7-9
D: .

DNA: TGCAGCGTTAGCGGCGGGACCTTAGCCAAAAACATTCAGTACTTC
CDR3: CSVSGGTLAKNIQYF
J: TRBJ2-4
size: many
V: TRBV29-1
D: .

DNA: TGCGCCAGCAGCCCGAGAGTTACTAGCACAGATACGCAGTATTTT
CDR3: CASSPRVTSTDTQYF
J: TRBJ2-3
size: few
V: TRBV5-1
D: .

DNA: TGTGCCAGCTCAGCGACTAGCGGACAAGAGACCCAGTACTTC
CDR3: CASSATSGQETQYF
J: TRBJ2-5
size: many
V: TRBV18
D: TRBD2

DNA: TGCGCCAGCGGGCAGGGGCGGGAGGGCCTTGCAGATACGCAGTATTTT
CDR3: CASGQGREGLADTQYF
J: TRBJ2-3
size: .
V: TRBV5-1
D: TRBD2

DNA: TGCAGTGCTAAGCGGGACTCCTACGAGCAGTACTTC
CDR3: CSAKRDSYEQYF
J: TRBJ2-7
size: many
V: TRBV20-1
D: TRBD2

DNA: TGTGCTAGCAGCTTAGGGACAGGGCAAGGGGAGCAGTTCTTC
CDR3: CASSLGTGQGEQFF
J: TRBJ2-1
size: .
V: TRBV7-7
D: TRBD1

DNA: TGTGCCAGCAGTCAAACAGGCCCAGGGGACACTGAAGCTTTCTTT
CDR3: CASSQTGPGDTEAFF
J: TRBJ1-1
size: .
V: TRBV12-3/TRBV12-4
D: .

DNA: TGCAGTGCGACCGCAGGGGGAACTGAAGCTTTCTTT
CDR3: CSATAGGTEAFF
J: TRBJ1-1
size: .
V: TRBV20-1
D: TRBD1

DNA: TGCAGCGTTGAAGGTAACATCGGGGCCGGGGGCTCCTACAATGAGCAGTTCTTC
CDR3: CSVEGNIGAGGSYNEQFF
J: TRBJ2-1
size: .
V: TRBV29-1
D: .

DNA: TGTGCCAGCAGTTTTCGGGCAGGGGATTCTAAAGGGAGAGAGCAGTACTTC
CDR3: CASSFRAGDSKGREQYF
J: TRBJ2-7
size: .
V: TRBV27
D: .

DNA: TGTGCCAGTAAAGGGGGGGACAGAGAAAACACCGGGGAGCTGTTTTTT
CDR3: CASKGGDRENTGELFF
J: TRBJ2-2
size: .
V: TRBV19
D: .

DNA: TGTGCCAGCACCTCGACGGTCAATGAGCAGTTCTTC
CDR3: CASTSTVNEQFF
J: TRBJ2-1
size: .
V: TRBV7-9
D: .

DNA: TGCAGTGCGAGGCCCCCCGGACAGGCTAACTATGGCTACACCTTC
CDR3: CSARPPGQANYGYTF
J: TRBJ1-2
size: .
V: TRBV20-1
D: TRBD1

DNA: TGTGCCAGCAGGCTTGATGGACTAGCGGGAATAAATGAGCAGTTCTTC
CDR3: CASRLDGLAGINEQFF
J: TRBJ2-1
size: .
V: TRBV5-4
D: TRBD2

DNA: TGTGCCAGCAGCTCCACAGGGTTTGAGCAGTTCTTC
CDR3: CASSSTGFEQFF
J: TRBJ2-1
size: many
V: TRBV11-2
D: .

DNA: TGTGCCAGCAGTTCGGCGGGGGGGATCCAAGAGACCCAGTACTTC
CDR3: CASSSAGGIQETQYF
J: TRBJ2-5
size: .
V: TRBV6-5
D: TRBD2

DNA: TGTGCCAGCAGTTTCAGGTCCATGAACACTGAAGCTTTCTTT
CDR3: CASSFRSMNTEAFF
J: TRBJ1-1
size: .
V: TRBV27
D: .

DNA: TGCAGCGTAACCCTGGGGCGAATTTCCCGCTACAATGAGCAGTTCTTC
CDR3: CSVTLGRISRYNEQFF
J: TRBJ2-1
size: .
V: TRBV29-1
D: .

DNA: TGCAGTGCCGGATGGACGGGCCGAGGAAACATTCAGTACTTC
CDR3: CSAGWTGRGNIQYF
J: TRBJ2-4
size: few
V: TRBV20-1
D: .

DNA: TGTGCCAGTAGGGTGACGGGTGAGCAGTACTTC
CDR3: CASRVTGEQYF
J: TRBJ2-7
size: .
V: TRBV19
D: .

DNA: TGTGCCAGCAGTGAATTCGGGCTAGACACCTACAATGAGCAGTTCTTC
CDR3: CASSEFGLDTYNEQFF
J: TRBJ2-1
size: few
V: TRBV25-1
D: .

DNA: TGTGCCGGTGGGGGGCACGTCAATGAGCAGTTCTTC
CDR3: CAGGGHVNEQFF
J: TRBJ2-1
size: .
V: TRBV10-3
D: .

DNA: TGCAGTGCTCTCCCTGGGAGGGGTAGGGCTGAAGCTTTCTTT
CDR3: CSALPGRGRAEAFF
J: TRBJ1-1
size: .
V: TRBV20-1
D: .

DNA: TGTGCCAGCAGCTTAGAGGCGGGGCCCACAGATACGCAGTATTTT
CDR3: CASSLEAGPTDTQYF
J: TRBJ2-3
size: .
V: TRBV7-9
D: .

DNA: TGTGCCAGCAGGGGTGAAGGGGAGCTGTTTTTT
CDR3: CASRGEGELFF
J: TRBJ2-2
size: few
V: TRBV12-3/TRBV12-4
D: .